This T cell receptor beta chain was profiled in a study of blood T cell repertoires in COVID-19. For the study at large: From T cells, B-cell-depleted T cells, or PBMCs came the material, which was cDNA or gDNA.

Clones were read by immunoSEQ multiplex PCR, and TCRdb kept only the in-frame ones, dropping some. This sample has some 150,000 clones; about 80% occur once, and the top ten carry 4.5% to 6%. From germline, CDR1 is SEHNR and CDR2 FQNEAQ (reference sequence). Between the trimmed V and J ends, which lost 5 bases and 4 bases, there was a span of 17 bases. The CDR3 runs 15 residues. The sequencing sample was made of peripheral blood. The chain carries TRBV7-9 and TRBJ1-1, with D perhaps matching TRBD1 (6 bases). The source of this sequence is a human donor in a cohort sampled during active COVID-19. CDR3 loop: CASSPNGGGGTEAFF. The CDR3 coding sequence is TGTGCCAGCAGCCCAAACGGGGGAGGGGGCACTGAAGCTTTCTTT. Looking up the rest from reference TRBV7-9 and TRBJ1-1 gives the full variable domain: DTGVSQNPRHKITKRGQNVTFRCDPISEHNRLYWYRQTLGQGPEFLTYFQNEAQLEKSRLLSDRFSAERPKGSFSTLEIQRTEQGDSAMYLCASSPNGGGGTEAFFGQGTRLTVV.